The clone carrying this TCR beta chain has at least ten counts. TCRdb re-analysed the 5' RACE reads in MiXCR, keeping a single row per CDR3 protein. There are about 120,000 distinct CDR3 sequences in the sample; more than 2.5% occur only once, and 1% to 1.5% lies in the top ten. Germline CDR1 is LGHNT and CDR2 is FRNRAP. The CDR3 runs 15 residues. V lost 5 bases and J 1 base, leaving 14 bases between the germline ends. The entry originates in a study of neurological immune-mediated disorders. The rearrangement links TRBV12-5 to TRBJ2-5; D is possibly TRBD1 (6 bases). This clonotype originated in a woman aged 25 to 39 with multiple sclerosis. Sequences were obtained from PBMCs. This chain's CDR3 is CASGPDSLAQETQYF. CDR3 bases: TGTGCTAGTGGTCCGGACAGTCTGGCCCAAGAGACCCAGTACTTC. The full variable domain, rest sourced from reference TRBV12-5 and TRBJ2-5, is DARVTQTPRHKVTEMGQEVTMRCQPILGHNTVFWYRQTMMQGLELLAYFRNRAPLDDSGMPKDRFSAEMPDATLATLKIQPSEPRDSAVYFCASGPDSLAQETQYFGPGTRLLVL.